This passage covers 29 T cell receptor beta chains from one sample sequenced in a study of blood T cell repertoires in COVID-19. TCRdb's table, derived via immunoSEQ multiplex PCR, lists solely in-frame clones and lacks some. The repertoire includes 35,000 to 40,000 clones, about 84% of them detected once, and 25% to 30% sits in the top ten. Sequences were obtained from peripheral blood. Receptors were obtained from a man at least 80 years old with active or convalescent COVID-19.

The chain uses TRBV5-1 and TRBJ2-5; a weak D match, TRBD2 (5 bases). V was trimmed by 3 bases and J by 5 bases, leaving 11 bases between them. Germline-derived CDR1 and CDR2 are SGHRS and YFSETQ. The CDR3 spans 13 residues. CDR3 in amino acids: CASSYGLWETQYF. The CDR3 region has the DNA TGCGCCAGCAGCTATGGACTTTGGGAGACCCAGTACTTC.

The J gene is TRBJ2-7, the V gene TRBV15; the match to TRBD1 covers 8 bases. The germline V gene encodes CDR1 LNHNV and CDR2 YYDKDF (reference sequence). The junction had 4 bases not matched to a gene; V was cut back by 3 bases and J by 6 bases. The CDR3 length is 13 residues. DNA of the CDR3: TGTGCCACCAGCAGTCAACAGGGGGTCGAGCAGTACTTC. As protein: CATSSQQGVEQYF.

V is TRBV7-6 and J is TRBJ2-7, with D maybe TRBD2 (6 bases). Germline V lookup: CDR1 SGHVS, CDR2 FNYEAQ. The CDR3 has 15 residues. V was shortened by 1 base and J by 0 bases, with 10 bases between the two germline ends. The CDR3 DNA sequence: TGTGCCAGCAGCTTAGATGCGGGGTTCTCCTACGAGCAGTACTTC. It encodes CASSLDAGFSYEQYF.

In its sample, this clone was seen once. The rearrangement uses TRBV3-1 (or the pseudogene TRBV3-2) and TRBJ2-7; 9 bases align to TRBD2. V lost 2 bases to trimming and J lost 3 bases; unmatched junction nucleotides: 5. In germline, CDR1 is LGHDT, CDR2 YNNKEL (reference sequence). This CDR3 comprises 15 residues. The CDR3 spells CASSQFETSGYEQYF. In nucleotides, the CDR3 is TGTGCCAGCAGCCAATTTGAGACTAGCGGCTACGAGCAGTACTTC.

The rearrangement joins TRBV6-5 to TRBJ2-1; 8 nucleotides align to TRBD1. The CDR3 has 14 residues. Unmatched junction bases numbered 9, after V lost 6 bases and J lost 8 bases. Germline V gene sequence: CDR1 MNHEY, CDR2 SVGAGI. CDR3 in amino acids: CASSQIDRGYEQFF. The CDR3 region has the DNA TGTGCCAGCAGCCAGATAGACAGGGGCTATGAGCAGTTCTTC.

The gene calls are TRBV29-1 and TRBJ2-7; TRBD2 is a possible D gene (5 bases). The CDR3 consists of 13 residues. The V end was cut by 3 bases, the J end by 2 bases, with 11 bases between. From germline, CDR1 is SQVTM and CDR2 ANQGSEA. The CDR3 bases are TGCAGCGTTGAGAGGCCGGGGACCTACGAGCAGTACTTC. Amino acids: CSVERPGTYEQYF.

The V and J genes are TRBV11-3 and TRBJ2-2, with D possibly matching TRBD2 (5 bases). Between the trimmed V and J ends, which lost 6 bases and 5 bases, there was a span of 16 bases. CDR3 length: 15 amino acids. Per the germline V gene, CDR1 is SGHNT and CDR2 is YENEEA. Here the CDR3 reads CASRRPGVMTGELFF. The CDR3 DNA is TGTGCCAGCAGGCGCCCCGGGGTAATGACCGGGGAGCTGTTTTTT.

In the case of this clone: Other DNA sequences from this sample encode an identical CDR3 as well. The chain recombines TRBV7-2 with TRBJ2-3, with 8 bases fitting TRBD2. Germline V gene data show CDR1 as SGHTA and CDR2 as FQGNSA. The CDR3 runs to 15 residues. V shed 6 bases, J shed 2 bases, and the junction held 7 bases outside the gene matches. The CDR3 nucleotides read TGTGCCAGCAGTCTTCGAGCGGGGGACACAGATACGCAGTATTTT. Amino acids: CASSLRAGDTDTQYF. Combining the CDR3 with reference TRBV7-2 and TRBJ2-3 gives the whole variable domain GAGVSQSPSNKVTEKGKDVELRCDPISGHTALYWYRQSLGQGLEFLIYFQGNSAPDKSGLPSDRFSAERTGGSVSTLTIQRTQQEDSAVYLCASSLRAGDTDTQYFGPGTRLTVL.

This sequence joins TRBV7-2 and TRBJ1-1; 7 bases agree with TRBD1. Germline values: CDR1 SGHTA, CDR2 FQGNSA. The CDR3 is 11 residues long. V was clipped by 6 bases and J by 11 bases; unmatched bases: 6. The CDR3 is CASRTGTAAFF. In nucleotides, the CDR3 is TGTGCCAGCAGAACCGGGACAGCGGCTTTCTTT.

V usage is TRBV19 and J usage is TRBJ1-5, with D maybe TRBD1 (5 bases). V was trimmed by 5 bases and J by 0 bases, leaving 11 bases between them. In germline, CDR1 is LNHDA, CDR2 SQIVND (reference sequence). The CDR3 runs 15 residues. CDR3: CASSFRQRSNQPQHF. CDR3 nucleotides: TGTGCCAGTAGTTTCCGACAGCGTAGCAATCAGCCCCAGCATTTT. Looking up the rest from reference TRBV19 and TRBJ1-5 gives the full variable domain: DGGITQSPKYLFRKEGQNVTLSCEQNLNHDAMYWYRQDPGQGLRLIYYSQIVNDFQKGDIAEGYSVSREKKESFPLTVTSAQKNPTAFYLCASSFRQRSNQPQHFGDGTRLSIL.

The CDR3 protein is CASSQYPGGTYEQYF. In DNA form, the CDR3 reads TGCGCCAGCAGCCAATACCCGGGAGGTACCTACGAGCAGTACTTC. V gene TRBV4-3 combines with J gene TRBJ2-7; 7 nucleotides agree with TRBD2. Unmatched junction bases numbered 6, after V lost 2 bases and J lost 2 bases. CDR3 length: 15 amino acids. In germline, CDR1 is LGHNA, CDR2 YSLEER.

The chain joins TRBV3-1 (or the pseudogene TRBV3-2) to TRBJ2-2; TRBD1 matches 8 bases. From germline, CDR1 is LGHDT and CDR2 YNNKEL (reference sequence). The CDR3 loop spans 15 amino acids. J lost 4 bases, V lost 6 bases, and 7 bases had no gene match. DNA for the CDR3: TGTGCCAGCAGTTTCCGGACAGGGCCCACCGGGGAGCTGTTTTTT. It specifies CASSFRTGPTGELFF.

The chain employs TRBV12-3 or TRBV12-4 and TRBJ1-4, with 11 bases aligning to TRBD1. The CDR3 has 13 residues. The trim removed 7 bases at V and 8 bases at J, leaving 3 bases unmatched. CDR3 residues: CASTWDRGEKLFF. CDR3 sequence (DNA): TGTGCCAGCACTTGGGACAGGGGGGAAAAACTGTTTTTT.

This chain connects TRBV5-8 to TRBJ2-7, with a weak D call TRBD2 (7 bases). CDR3 length: 16 amino acids. Germline loops: CDR1 SGHTS, CDR2 YDEGEE. V gave up 0 bases and J gave up 3 bases, with 16 bases separating them. CDR3 sequence: CASSLGGGTPDYEQYF. The CDR3 bases are TGTGCCAGCAGCTTGGGGGGGGGCACACCTGACTACGAGCAGTACTTC.

A few counts support this clone. The CDR3 nucleotides are TGTGCCAGCAGTGACGTAGTCGGATCGACAGGGGCTAGAAACATTCAGTACTTC. Residues: CASSDVVGSTGARNIQYF. The chain has TRBV25-1 and TRBJ2-4; 8 bases map to TRBD1. CDR1 is MGHDK, CDR2 SYGVNS, per germline. J lost 6 bases, V lost 3 bases, and 16 bases had no gene match. The CDR3 contains 18 residues.

This chain links TRBV5-4 with TRBJ2-3, with a weak D call TRBD1 (6 bases). The CDR3 is made up of 15 amino acids. The germline V and J ends were trimmed by 4 bases and 1 base, with 13 bases remaining between them. Germline V gene data show CDR1 as SGHNT and CDR2 as YYREEE (reference sequence). The CDR3 loop reads CASSLAQGGTDTQYF. The CDR3 coding sequence is TGTGCCAGCAGCCTGGCACAGGGAGGCACAGATACGCAGTATTTT. Full variable domain (outside the CDR3, taken from reference TRBV5-4 and TRBJ2-3): ETGVTQSPTHLIKTRGQQVTLRCSSQSGHNTVSWYQQALGQGPQFIFQYYREEENGRGNFPPRFSGLQFPNYSSELNVNALELDDSALYLCASSLAQGGTDTQYFGPGTRLTVL.

The rearrangement links TRBV5-1 to TRBJ2-3; D is unclear. The V gene's germline CDR1 is SGHRS and CDR2 YFSETQ. There are 15 residues in the CDR3. V was cut by 0 bases and J by 6 bases, with 14 bases left in between. CDR3 DNA sequence: TGCGCCAGCAGCTTGGCGATTGATTTCGCGGATACGCAGTATTTT. It specifies CASSLAIDFADTQYF.

The chain carries TRBV28 and TRBJ1-1; unclear D gene. V dropped 7 bases and J dropped 8 bases, with 14 bases sitting between them. The CDR3 has 12 residues. Germline CDR1 is MDHEN and CDR2 is SYDVKM. CDR3 DNA sequence: TGTGCCAGCAAGACGGAGGGAGTAGAAGCTTTCTTT. Translation: CASKTEGVEAFF. The complete variable domain, with remaining parts taken from reference TRBV28 and TRBJ1-1, reads DVKVTQSSRYLVKRTGEKVFLECVQDMDHENMFWYRQDPGLGLRLIYFSYDVKMKEKGDIPEGYSVSREKKERFSLILESASTNQTSMYLCASKTEGVEAFFGQGTRLTVV.

This rearrangement joins TRBV27 to TRBJ1-4; D gene unclear. V was shortened by 2 bases and J by 2 bases, with 6 bases between the two germline ends. Germline V gene lookup returns CDR1 MNHEY and CDR2 SMNVEV (reference sequence). This CDR3 has 14 amino acids. CDR3 region: CASSLTATNEKLFF. In DNA form, the CDR3 reads TGTGCCAGCAGTTTAACAGCCACTAATGAAAAACTGTTTTTT.

The sample holds one count of this clone. This sequence joins TRBV19 and TRBJ1-2, with 7 positions matching TRBD1. The CDR3 has 16 residues. CDR1 and CDR2 from the germline V gene are LNHDA and SQIVND (reference sequence). Unmatched junction bases numbered 10, after V lost 1 base and J lost 5 bases. The CDR3 DNA reads TGTGCCAGTAGTATAGGGACAGGCTACGCAGAGTATGGCTACACCTTC. Its protein is CASSIGTGYAEYGYTF.

The rearrangement joins TRBV10-2 to TRBJ2-1; no definite D call. This CDR3 is built from 14 residues. V lost 2 bases and J lost 7, with 12 bases in between. Germline-derived CDR1 and CDR2 are WSHSY and SAAADI. The CDR3 bases are TGCGCCAGCAGTGAGCCGTACGACTGGAATGAGCAGTTCTTC. Encoded protein: CASSEPYDWNEQFF.

The rearrangement links TRBV11-2 to TRBJ1-6, with a weak D call TRBD1 (5 bases). The CDR3 is 15 residues long. CDR1 SGHAT and CDR2 FQNNGV come from the germline V gene. V lost 9 bases, J lost 6 bases, and 18 bases lay in between. The CDR3 DNA reads as TGTGCCAGTCGAACCTCGGCAGGGCTTAATTCACCCCTCCACTTT. It codes for CASRTSAGLNSPLHF.

The rearrangement joins TRBV18 to TRBJ2-1, with 7 bases aligning to TRBD2. Trimming took 4 bases from V and 6 from J; bases not matched to a gene: 3. The CDR3 totals 13 residues. Looked up from germline, CDR1 is KGHSH and CDR2 is LQKENI. Here the CDR3 DNA reads TGTGCCAGCTCACGGACTAGTTTCAATGAGCAGTTCTTC. Protein product: CASSRTSFNEQFF.

The chain couples TRBV13 to TRBJ2-6; 14 bases align to TRBD2. The CDR3 length is 20 residues. Germline V CDR1 and CDR2: PRHDT, FYEKMQ (reference sequence). After removal of 7 bases from V and 4 bases from J, the junction contained 15 bases not matched to a gene. The CDR3: CASTTPSRLAGGRGANVLTF. The CDR3 bases are TGTGCCAGCACCACCCCATCCCGACTAGCGGGGGGGCGAGGGGCCAACGTCCTGACTTTC.

This chain uses TRBV29-1 with TRBJ1-5; TRBD1 might be the D (6 bases). Trimming took 4 bases from V and 5 from J, leaving 12 bases between them. CDR1 is SQVTM and CDR2 is ANQGSEA in the germline V gene. The CDR3 consists of 13 residues. The CDR3 here is CSVGGGLDQPQHF. The CDR3 region has the DNA TGCAGCGTTGGCGGGGGCCTTGATCAGCCCCAGCATTTT.

The chain couples TRBV7-9 to TRBJ1-6; D is possibly TRBD1 (6 bases). The germline CDR1 and CDR2 sequences are SEHNR and FQNEAQ (reference sequence). Trimming pared 2 bases from V and 5 bases from J, leaving 7 bases between. The CDR3 totals 14 residues. The CDR3 here is CASSLRQDNSPLHF. The CDR3 nucleotides read TGTGCCAGCAGCTTACGACAGGATAATTCACCCCTCCACTTT.

The genes are TRBV7-9 and TRBJ1-6, with 7 nucleotides matching TRBD1. CDR1 SEHNR and CDR2 FQNEAQ come from the germline V gene (reference sequence). The CDR3 totals 16 residues. V shed 3 bases and J 7 bases; nucleotides not matched to a gene: 9. The CDR3 DNA follows: TGTGCCAGCAGCTTTTCTGTTTGGGACAGCAATTCACCCCTCCACTTT. This gives the protein CASSFSVWDSNSPLHF.

This sequence joins TRBV7-2 and TRBJ2-2; D remains ambiguous. The CDR3 consists of 14 residues. Germline-derived CDR1 and CDR2 are SGHTA and FQGNSA. Trimming stripped 3 bases from V and 8 bases from J, with 13 bases between. The CDR3 nucleotides are TGTGCCAGCAGCTTGAATCAAGCCCGGGGGGAGCTGTTTTTT. Amino acid sequence: CASSLNQARGELFF.

This chain joins TRBV11-3 and TRBJ1-1; no definite D call. The V end was cut by 2 bases, the J end by 7 bases, with 11 bases between. The CDR3 extends over 13 amino acids. Germline lookup yields CDR1 SGHNT and CDR2 YENEEA. The CDR3 here is CASSLQESYEAFF. The CDR3 DNA reads as TGTGCCAGCAGCTTACAGGAATCGTATGAAGCTTTCTTT.